This TCR beta chain was found in a study of T cell responses to AZD1222 COVID-19 vaccine. A note on this clone: Its antigen is as yet unknown.

General observations from the study: Clonal diversity was possibly underestimated; the donors were predominantly white British and more often female. Nearly half of unique spike-specific TCRs reportedly avoided B.1.351 and B.1.1.7 mutated regions.

Pooling of second doses given at about 4 or about 12 weeks was done. V lost 3 bases, J lost 4 bases, and 9 bases lay in between. CDR3 size: 13 residues. CDR1 and CDR2 (germline): SGHAT, FQDESV (reference sequence). Measured with immunoSEQ multiplex PCR; TCRdb has only the in-frame clones, and not every one. The sample contains 50,000 to 65,000 clones, roughly 89% of which appear only once. Sequencing was performed on peripheral blood, taken 28 days after the second AZD1222 dose. V usage is TRBV11-1 and J usage is TRBJ2-5; the D is unclear. This TCR derives from an adult who received the AZD1222 COVID-19 vaccine. The CDR3, as DNA: TGTGCCAGCAGCTTTGGGTTGTCAGAGACCCAGTACTTC. The encoded protein is CASSFGLSETQYF.